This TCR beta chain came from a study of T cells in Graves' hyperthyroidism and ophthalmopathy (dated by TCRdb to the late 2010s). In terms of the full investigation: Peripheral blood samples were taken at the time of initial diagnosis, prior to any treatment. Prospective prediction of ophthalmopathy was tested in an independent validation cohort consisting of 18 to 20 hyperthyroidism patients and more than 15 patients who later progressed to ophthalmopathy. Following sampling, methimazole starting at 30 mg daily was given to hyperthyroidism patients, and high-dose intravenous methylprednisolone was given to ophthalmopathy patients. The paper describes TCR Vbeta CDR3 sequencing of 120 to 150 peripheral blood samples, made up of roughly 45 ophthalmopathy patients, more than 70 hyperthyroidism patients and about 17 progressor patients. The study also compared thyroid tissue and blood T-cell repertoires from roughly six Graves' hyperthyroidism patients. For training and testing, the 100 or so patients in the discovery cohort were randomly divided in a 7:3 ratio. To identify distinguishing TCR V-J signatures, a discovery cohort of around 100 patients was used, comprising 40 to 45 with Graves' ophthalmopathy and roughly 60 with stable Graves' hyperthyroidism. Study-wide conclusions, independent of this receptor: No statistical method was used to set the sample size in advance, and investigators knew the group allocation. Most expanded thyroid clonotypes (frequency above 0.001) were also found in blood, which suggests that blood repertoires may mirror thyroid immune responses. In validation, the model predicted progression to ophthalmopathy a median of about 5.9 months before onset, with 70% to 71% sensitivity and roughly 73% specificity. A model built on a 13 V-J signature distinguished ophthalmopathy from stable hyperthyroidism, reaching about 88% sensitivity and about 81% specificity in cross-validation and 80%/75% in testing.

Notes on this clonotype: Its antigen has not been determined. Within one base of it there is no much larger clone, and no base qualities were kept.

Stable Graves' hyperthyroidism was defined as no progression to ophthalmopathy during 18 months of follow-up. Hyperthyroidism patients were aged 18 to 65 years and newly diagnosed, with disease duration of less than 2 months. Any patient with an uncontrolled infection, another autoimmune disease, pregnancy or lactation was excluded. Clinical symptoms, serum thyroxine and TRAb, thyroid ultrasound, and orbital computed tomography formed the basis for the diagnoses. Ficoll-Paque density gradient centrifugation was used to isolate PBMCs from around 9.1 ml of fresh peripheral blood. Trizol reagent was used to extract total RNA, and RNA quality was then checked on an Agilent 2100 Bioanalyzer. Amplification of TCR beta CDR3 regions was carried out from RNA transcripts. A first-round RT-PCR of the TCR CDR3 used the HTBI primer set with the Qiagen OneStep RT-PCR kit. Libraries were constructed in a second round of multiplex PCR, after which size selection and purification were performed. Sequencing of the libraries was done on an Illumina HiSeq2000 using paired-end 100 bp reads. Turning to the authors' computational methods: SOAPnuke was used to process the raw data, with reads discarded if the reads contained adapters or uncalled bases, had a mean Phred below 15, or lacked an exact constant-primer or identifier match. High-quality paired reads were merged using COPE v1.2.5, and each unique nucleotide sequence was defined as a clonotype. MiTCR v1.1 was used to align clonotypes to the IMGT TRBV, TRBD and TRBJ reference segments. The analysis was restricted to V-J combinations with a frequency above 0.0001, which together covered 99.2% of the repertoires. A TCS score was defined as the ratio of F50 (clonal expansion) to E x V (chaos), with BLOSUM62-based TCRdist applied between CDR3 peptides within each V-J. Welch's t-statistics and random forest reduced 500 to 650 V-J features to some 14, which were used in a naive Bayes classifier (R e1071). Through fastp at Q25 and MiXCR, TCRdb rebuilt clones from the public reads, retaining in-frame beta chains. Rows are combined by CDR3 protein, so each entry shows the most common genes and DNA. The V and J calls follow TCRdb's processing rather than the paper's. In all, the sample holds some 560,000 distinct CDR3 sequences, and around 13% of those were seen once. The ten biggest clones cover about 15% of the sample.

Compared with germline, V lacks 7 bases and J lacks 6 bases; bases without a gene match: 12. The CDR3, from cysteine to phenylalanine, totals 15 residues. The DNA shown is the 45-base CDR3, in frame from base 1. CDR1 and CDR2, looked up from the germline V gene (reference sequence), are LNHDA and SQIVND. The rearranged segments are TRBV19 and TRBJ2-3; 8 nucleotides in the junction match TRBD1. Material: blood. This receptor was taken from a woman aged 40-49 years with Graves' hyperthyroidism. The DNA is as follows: TGTGCCAGTACCCCAGGACAGGGCAATAGTGATACGCAGTATTTT. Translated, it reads CASTPGQGNSDTQYF.